The T cell receptor beta chain described here comes from a study of blood T cell repertoires in COVID-19. Study-wide background: COVID-19 samples, acute and convalescent, were from the United States, Italy and Spain. In each case, the material was cDNA or gDNA derived from T cells, B-cell-depleted T cells, or PBMCs.

How the authors handled the data: Estimated nucleated cell counts came from reference gene primer amplification. Libraries were prepared by immunoSEQ multiplex PCR; TCRdb keeps only in-frame clonotypes and omits some of them. D and trimming come from the DNA, and the V and J calls and clone size come from that table. Found here are about 90,000 clones, just under 85% of them singletons; the top ten hold about 12%. This CDR3 is 17 amino acids long. V lost 0 bases to trimming and J lost 2 bases, with 15 bases between them. CDR1 is SGHAT, CDR2 FQNNGV, per germline. Source material: peripheral blood. The chain links TRBV11-2 to TRBJ2-3; D perhaps matches TRBD2 (6 bases). The source of this sequence is a woman in her seventies with active or convalescent COVID-19. The CDR3 region is CASSLDSLRGYTDTQYF. The CDR3 DNA follows: TGTGCCAGCAGCTTAGACTCCCTGCGGGGATACACAGATACGCAGTATTTT.